This passage covers 19 T cell receptor beta chains from one sample sequenced in a study of shared clonotypes between healthy human individuals. Clones were read by immunoSEQ multiplex PCR, and TCRdb kept only the in-frame ones, dropping some. The sample records roughly 2,300,000 clones, 85% to 95% being singletons. Sequenced: naive CD4+ T cells from PBMCs. Subset: CD45RA+ positively selected. The receptors originated from a man aged 18 to 29 in good health. Some clones in this sample may be carry-over from other donors' samples.

The V and J genes are TRBV27 and TRBJ2-7; a possible D gene is TRBD2 (5 bases). The CDR3 is made up of 14 amino acids. CDR1 and CDR2 from the germline V gene are MNHEY and SMNVEV (reference sequence). V lost 6 bases to trimming and J lost 5 bases, with 17 bases between them. The CDR3: CASRLLREFDEQYF. The CDR3 DNA is TGTGCCAGCAGACTCCTGAGGGAGTTCGACGAGCAGTACTTC.

This clone was seen just once. The chain's CDR3 is CASVPGGGFGNTIYF. The CDR3 nucleotides are TGTGCCAGCGTCCCGGGAGGGGGCTTTGGAAACACCATATATTTT. V gene TRBV28 combines with J gene TRBJ1-3; 7 nucleotides align to TRBD1. The CDR3 is made up of 15 amino acids. The V segment lost 8 bases and the J segment 3 bases; nucleotides outside the gene matches: 10. Germline-derived CDR1 and CDR2 are MDHEN and SYDVKM. Together with reference TRBV28 and TRBJ1-3, the CDR3 gives the full variable domain: DVKVTQSSRYLVKRTGEKVFLECVQDMDHENMFWYRQDPGLGLRLIYFSYDVKMKEKGDIPEGYSVSREKKERFSLILESASTNQTSMYLCASVPGGGFGNTIYFGEGSWLTVV.

The chain carries TRBV5-1 and TRBJ1-2; D perhaps matches TRBD1 (5 bases). CDR3 length: 16 residues. Trimming pared 0 bases from V and 5 bases from J, leaving 17 bases between. From germline, CDR1 is SGHRS and CDR2 YFSETQ. The CDR3 spells CASSLGGGGVPYGYTF. The CDR3 DNA reads TGCGCCAGCAGCTTGGGAGGAGGAGGGGTGCCTTATGGCTACACCTTC.

This clone is a singleton in its sample. This chain links TRBV7-9 with TRBJ2-7; 11 bases match TRBD2. Germline CDR1 and CDR2: SEHNR and FQNEAQ (reference sequence). With 4 bases clipped from V and 3 bases from J, the junction kept 5 bases outside the gene matches. CDR3 length: 15 amino acids. The CDR3 here is CASSSRLAGIYEQYF. The CDR3 DNA reads as TGTGCCAGCAGCTCGAGACTAGCGGGAATCTACGAGCAGTACTTC.

V is TRBV18 and J is TRBJ2-1, with a tentative D call TRBD1 (6 bases). Trimming took 6 bases from V and 0 from J, leaving 18 bases between them. Per the germline V gene, CDR1 is KGHSH and CDR2 is LQKENI. There are 17 residues in the CDR3. CDR3 DNA sequence: TGTGCCAGCTCTCAATTACAGGGCCACAGCTCCTACAATGAGCAGTTCTTC. Its protein product is CASSQLQGHSSYNEQFF.

V gene TRBV5-1 combines with J gene TRBJ2-1; 13 bases are a match to TRBD2. This CDR3 comprises 18 residues. The junction had 9 bases not matched to a gene; V was cut back by 0 bases and J by 6 bases. Germline lookup yields CDR1 SGHRS and CDR2 YFSETQ. In DNA form, the CDR3 reads TGCGCCAGCAGCTTGGCCACCACTAGCGGGAGGGGTATCAATGAGCAGTTCTTC. Amino acid sequence: CASSLATTSGRGINEQFF.

This sequence joins TRBV29-1 and TRBJ2-7; 10 bases are shared with TRBD2. The CDR3 is made up of 16 amino acids. Unmatched junction bases numbered 13, after V lost 4 bases and J lost 4 bases. Germline CDR1 and CDR2: SQVTM and ANQGSEA. CDR3: CSVVGLAGVGRYEQYF. In DNA form, the CDR3 reads TGCAGCGTTGTAGGCCTAGCGGGAGTTGGTCGTTACGAGCAGTACTTC.

The count of this clone is one. The gene calls are TRBV5-6 and TRBJ2-1; 11 nucleotides align to TRBD2. There are 18 residues in the CDR3. The ends lost 3 bases at V and 0 bases at J; junction bases unmatched: 8. The germline V gene has CDR1 SGHDT and CDR2 YYEEEE. The CDR3 DNA reads TGTGCCAGCAGCTCATTACTAGCGGGAGACGGCTCCTACAATGAGCAGTTCTTC. Translation gives CASSSLLAGDGSYNEQFF.

The V and J genes are TRBV21-1 and TRBJ1-2. TRBV21-1 is shown as a pseudogene. The length of the CDR3 is 16 residues. The CDR3 nucleotides read TGTGCCAGCGGAAGGGGGAAGGGGGGTCCCGACTATGGCTACACCTTC. This gives the protein CASGRGKGGPDYGYTF.

The chain uses TRBV7-9 and TRBJ2-1, with a possible D match to TRBD1 (6 bases). The CDR3 consists of 13 residues. Deletions cut 5 bases from V and 8 bases from J, with 13 bases between. In germline, CDR1 is SEHNR, CDR2 FQNEAQ (reference sequence). The CDR3: CASSLTGPHEQFF. CDR3 DNA sequence: TGTGCCAGCAGCCTTACAGGGCCGCATGAGCAGTTCTTC.

This chain links TRBV5-4 with TRBJ2-1, with 9 bases aligning to TRBD2. V shed 0 bases, J shed 10 bases, and the junction held 8 bases outside the gene matches. Germline CDR1 SGHNT, CDR2 YYREEE (reference sequence). The CDR3 length is 15 residues. The CDR3 nucleotides are TGTGCCAGCAGCTTGGTAGCGGGAGTGGCGCGGGAGCAGTTCTTC. Translating gives CASSLVAGVAREQFF.

Written as DNA, the CDR3 is TGTGCCAGCAGCAAAGTGGCCGGGGACGGATCCTACGAGCAGTACTTC. Its translation is CASSKVAGDGSYEQYF. This chain connects TRBV21-1 to TRBJ2-7. TRBV21-1 is a listed pseudogene. This CDR3 spans 16 amino acids.

CDR3 sequence (DNA): TGCGCCAGCAGCTTGGATTCAGGGGCCGATGAGCAGTTCTTC. Translating gives CASSLDSGADEQFF. The chain is built from TRBV5-1 and TRBJ2-1; TRBD1 is a possible D gene (6 bases). The CDR3 consists of 14 residues. Trimming took 0 bases from V and 8 from J, leaving 12 bases between them. Germline CDR1 is SGHRS and CDR2 is YFSETQ.

The rearrangement links TRBV7-2 to TRBJ2-3; 10 bases line up with TRBD2. This CDR3 contains 16 residues. The V gene end was trimmed by 2 bases and the J gene end by 5 bases; junction bases not matched to a gene: 7. Germline loops: CDR1 SGHTA, CDR2 FQGNSA. CDR3 coding DNA: TGTGCCAGCAGCTTATCTAGCGGGAGAGGGGGAGATACGCAGTATTTT. Translating it yields CASSLSSGRGGDTQYF.

The rearrangement links TRBV5-1 to TRBJ2-1; TRBD2 aligns across 13 bases. J was trimmed by 10 bases and V by 5 bases; bases with no gene match: 9. The CDR3 is 15 residues long. Germline CDR1 reads SGHRS; CDR2 reads YFSETQ. For the CDR3, the DNA is TGCGCCAGCAGTCCAGGGACTAGCGGGATGGGGGAGCAGTTCTTC. Encoded protein: CASSPGTSGMGEQFF. Complete variable domain (other parts from reference TRBV5-1 and TRBJ2-1): KAGVTQTPRYLIKTRGQQVTLSCSPISGHRSVSWYQQTPGQGLQFLFEYFSETQRNKGNFPGRFSGRQFSNSRSEMNVSTLELGDSALYLCASSPGTSGMGEQFFGPGTRLTVL.

This sequence joins TRBV4-1 and TRBJ2-2; D is ambiguous. The CDR3 runs 12 residues. The V gene lost 2 bases and the J gene lost 6 bases, with 4 bases spanning the gap. Germline V lookup: CDR1 MGHRA, CDR2 YSYEKL. CDR3 DNA: TGCGCCAGCAGCCAAAGGGCCGGGGAGCTGTTTTTT. Protein: CASSQRAGELFF.

Notes on this clone: Additional DNA sequences in this sample encode the identical CDR3. This rearrangement joins TRBV5-4 to TRBJ2-5; D not resolved. Germline V CDR1 and CDR2: SGHNT, YYREEE (reference sequence). The CDR3 loop spans 12 amino acids. V was cut by 4 bases and J by 0 bases, with 4 bases left in between. For the CDR3, the DNA is TGTGCCAGCAGCCCATACCAAGAGACCCAGTACTTC. This gives the protein CASSPYQETQYF.

The chain employs TRBV9 and TRBJ2-5; 8 nucleotides align to TRBD1. After removal of 5 bases from V and 1 base from J, the junction contained 7 bases not matched to a gene. The CDR3 extends over 15 amino acids. From germline, CDR1 is SGDLS and CDR2 YYNGEE. CDR3 bases: TGTGCCAGCAGTGCCGGGACAGGCCCCCAAGAGACCCAGTACTTC. It codes for CASSAGTGPQETQYF.

The chain is built from TRBV9 and TRBJ1-5; a weak D match, TRBD1 (6 bases). V was pared by 4 bases and J by 5 bases, with 13 bases between. CDR1 and CDR2 from the germline V gene are SGDLS and YYNGEE. The CDR3 extends over 14 amino acids. The CDR3 loop is CASSKQGGDQPQHF. The CDR3 bases are TGTGCCAGCAGCAAACAGGGCGGGGATCAGCCCCAGCATTTT.